The 26 T cell receptor beta chains below were found in one sample sequenced in a study of T cell changes during pregnancy in multiple sclerosis. Clones were read by immunoSEQ multiplex PCR, and TCRdb kept only the in-frame ones, dropping some. The table shows 30,000 to 40,000 clones, with 91% occurring only once. Sequenced material: CD4+ T cells from peripheral blood mononuclear cells, taken in the third trimester of pregnancy. The receptors here all came from a female donor in good health, enrolled as a control in a pregnancy study.

The chain carries TRBV11-2 and TRBJ1-4; D remains ambiguous. Deletions cut 5 bases from V and 4 bases from J, with 14 bases between. There are 15 residues in the CDR3. Germline lookup yields CDR1 SGHAT and CDR2 FQNNGV. DNA for the CDR3: TGTGCCAGCAGCCAGGCAGGCCGCAATAATGAAAAACTGTTTTTT. Its protein is CASSQAGRNNEKLFF.

The J gene is TRBJ1-2, the V gene TRBV19, with 7 bases lining up with TRBD1. CDR1 and CDR2 (germline): LNHDA, SQIVND (reference sequence). The CDR3 contains 14 residues. The ends lost 4 bases at V and 4 bases at J; junction bases unmatched: 6. The CDR3 here is CASSRRGQIYGYTF. The CDR3 bases are TGTGCCAGTAGTAGACGGGGACAGATCTATGGCTACACCTTC.

V usage is TRBV7-3 and J usage is TRBJ2-3, with 9 bases matching TRBD1. Germline assignment: CDR1 SGHTA and CDR2 FQGTGA. The CDR3 covers 17 residues. Trimming removed 4 bases from V and 8 bases from J; junction bases left unmatched: 16. The CDR3 reads CASSSWTGQGGVGTQYF. Written as DNA, the CDR3 is TGTGCCAGCAGCTCCTGGACGGGACAGGGAGGTGTCGGTACGCAGTATTTT.

The table lists this clone with a count of one. This sequence joins TRBV6-6 and TRBJ1-2; weak D call: TRBD1 (6 bases). The V and J ends lost 8 bases and 8 bases respectively, with 18 bases between them. Germline V lookup: CDR1 MNHNY, CDR2 SVGAGI (reference sequence). The CDR3 contains 13 residues. CDR3: CASVPGHKGGYTF. The CDR3 DNA follows: TGTGCCAGCGTCCCGGGACATAAGGGGGGCTACACCTTC.

The chain carries TRBV10-1 and TRBJ1-4; no reliable D call. Trimming cost V 10 bases and J 5 bases, with 14 bases left between them. In germline, CDR1 is WNHNN, CDR2 SYGVQD (reference sequence). The CDR3 loop spans 13 amino acids. CDR3 bases: TGCGCCAAAGCTCCTGCGGAAAATGAAAAACTGTTTTTT. Its translation: CAKAPAENEKLFF.

This clone was detected only once. The V gene is TRBV7-6, the J gene TRBJ2-2; perhaps TRBD1 as D (6 bases). The CDR3 is made up of 16 amino acids. V gave up 5 bases and J gave up 6 bases, with 19 bases separating them. CDR1 is SGHVS and CDR2 is FNYEAQ in the germline V gene. Here the CDR3 DNA reads TGTGCCAGCAGCAATGGACAGTTAGGGGGTGCCGGGGAGCTGTTTTTT. It yields the protein CASSNGQLGGAGELFF.

This rearrangement joins TRBV4-3 to TRBJ2-7, with 10 bases identical to TRBD2. This CDR3 has 19 residues. The J segment lost 0 bases and the V segment lost 3 bases, leaving 14 bases of the junction unmatched. Germline V lookup: CDR1 LGHNA, CDR2 YSLEER. The DNA for the CDR3 is TGCGCCAGCAGCCACACACTAGCGGGATTTACCCAAAGCTCCTACGAGCAGTACTTC. Protein sequence: CASSHTLAGFTQSSYEQYF.

The chain couples TRBV7-8 to TRBJ2-1, with TRBD1 matching 8 bases. The trim removed 4 bases at V and 7 bases at J, leaving 3 bases unmatched. The V gene's germline CDR1 is SGHVS and CDR2 FQNEAQ. The CDR3 loop spans 13 amino acids. The CDR3 spells CASSWDRKNEQFF. In DNA form, the CDR3 reads TGTGCCAGCAGCTGGGACAGGAAGAATGAGCAGTTCTTC.

The V gene is TRBV7-2, the J gene TRBJ2-5, with D tentatively TRBD1 (6 bases). This CDR3 is built from 16 residues. V was trimmed by 7 bases and J by 6 bases, leaving 24 bases between them. Per the germline V gene, CDR1 is SGHTA and CDR2 is FQGNSA. The CDR3 DNA reads as TGTGCCAGCACCGCACAGGGAAGACAGGCTTCGAAGACCCAGTACTTC. It encodes CASTAQGRQASKTQYF.

The chain combines TRBV5-1 with TRBJ1-1, with D uncertain. Germline CDR1 is SGHRS and CDR2 is YFSETQ. V lost 0 bases, J lost 3 bases, and 9 bases lay in between. This CDR3 spans 14 amino acids. CDR3 residues: CASSLAGVYTEAFF. The CDR3 DNA is TGCGCCAGCAGCTTGGCCGGTGTCTACACTGAAGCTTTCTTT.

This chain links TRBV5-1 with TRBJ1-4; D gene uncertain. This CDR3 spans 14 amino acids. Trimming stripped 2 bases from V and 11 bases from J, with 16 bases between. Per the germline V gene, CDR1 is SGHRS and CDR2 is YFSETQ. The CDR3 nucleotides are TGCGCCAGCAGCTTAGAGGAGGAGGTCGGGAAACTGTTTTTT. It codes for CASSLEEEVGKLFF.

The rearrangement uses TRBV18 and TRBJ2-1; unclear D gene. Trimming shortened V by 3 bases and J by 0 bases, and 9 bases separated the two germline ends. CDR1 is KGHSH, CDR2 LQKENI, per germline. The CDR3 extends over 15 amino acids. The DNA of the CDR3 is TGTGCCAGCTCACCTCTAACTCTCTCCTACAATGAGCAGTTCTTC. Its translation is CASSPLTLSYNEQFF.

J is TRBJ2-2 and V is TRBV10-3, with D possibly TRBD1 on 5 matching bases. Germline V gene lookup returns CDR1 ENHRY and CDR2 SYGVKD. The CDR3 totals 13 residues. With 5 bases removed from V and 4 bases from J, the gap between germline ends came to 8 bases. The CDR3 DNA sequence: TGTGCCATCAGTCAAAGGGGCACCGGGGAGCTGTTTTTT. Residues: CAISQRGTGELFF.

This chain uses TRBV14 with TRBJ2-1, with 10 bases lining up with TRBD1. From germline, CDR1 is SGHDN and CDR2 FVKESK. This CDR3 region has 14 residues. V dropped 4 bases and J dropped 5; count of bases not matched to a gene: 2. In nucleotides, the CDR3 is TGTGCCAGCAGCCGGGACAGGGGCAACAATGAGCAGTTCTTC. Translating it yields CASSRDRGNNEQFF. The full variable domain, rest sourced from reference TRBV14 and TRBJ2-1, is EAGVTQFPSHSVIEKGQTVTLRCDPISGHDNLYWYRRVMGKEIKFLLHFVKESKQDESGMPNNRFLAERTGGTYSTLKVQPAELEDSGVYFCASSRDRGNNEQFFGPGTRLTVL.

The chain uses TRBV15 and TRBJ2-7; a possible D gene is TRBD1 (5 bases). The CDR3 runs to 13 residues. Trimming pared 1 base from V and 6 bases from J, leaving 10 bases between. Looked up from germline, CDR1 is LNHNV and CDR2 is YYDKDF (reference sequence). In nucleotides, the CDR3 is TGTGCCACCAGCAGAGGGATAGGGGCCGAGCAGTACTTC. Protein product: CATSRGIGAEQYF.

The J gene is TRBJ2-7, the V gene TRBV27; 9 bases are shared with TRBD1. This CDR3 is built from 14 residues. V lost 2 bases and J lost 6; bases outside the gene matches: 5. CDR1 is MNHEY, CDR2 SMNVEV, per germline (reference sequence). The CDR3 sequence is CASSLRTGVSEQYF. CDR3 DNA: TGTGCCAGCAGTTTACGGACAGGGGTGAGCGAGCAGTACTTC.

This chain links TRBV9 with TRBJ1-2; 7 positions match TRBD1. Germline-derived CDR1 and CDR2 are SGDLS and YYNGEE. The CDR3 runs to 15 residues. After removal of 4 bases from V and 0 bases from J, the junction contained 6 bases not matched to a gene. Written as DNA, the CDR3 is TGTGCCAGCAGCCCAACAGGGGAAGCTAACTATGGCTACACCTTC. As protein: CASSPTGEANYGYTF.

The chain carries TRBV11-2 and TRBJ1-5, with a weak D call TRBD1 (6 bases). This CDR3 comprises 16 residues. The V gene's germline CDR1 is SGHAT and CDR2 FQNNGV. The V and J ends lost 0 bases and 7 bases respectively, with 16 bases between them. The CDR3 DNA is TGTGCCAGCAGCTTAGAGTGGGGGGGCGGCGACCAGCCCCAGCATTTT. As protein: CASSLEWGGGDQPQHF.

The chain employs TRBV5-1 and TRBJ1-6; TRBD1 aligns across 10 bases. There are 17 residues in the CDR3. The ends lost 5 bases at V and 12 bases at J; junction bases unmatched: 17. Germline loops: CDR1 SGHRS, CDR2 YFSETQ. The CDR3 region is CASSWTTGTGVEEPLHF. DNA of the CDR3: TGCGCCAGCAGTTGGACGACCGGGACAGGGGTTGAGGAACCCCTCCACTTT.

The CDR3 is CASSHGLAGLSSYNEQFF. CDR3 nucleotides: TGTGCCAGCAGCCATGGACTAGCGGGATTAAGCTCCTACAATGAGCAGTTCTTC. The rearrangement uses TRBV13 and TRBJ2-1, with 12 nucleotides matching TRBD2. V lost 5 bases and J lost 0; bases outside the gene matches: 8. This CDR3 comprises 18 residues. CDR1 and CDR2 from the germline V gene are PRHDT and FYEKMQ (reference sequence).

This rearrangement joins TRBV28 to TRBJ2-3; 8 bases align to TRBD1. With 4 bases clipped from V and 0 bases from J, the junction kept 18 bases outside the gene matches. Germline V lookup: CDR1 MDHEN, CDR2 SYDVKM. The CDR3 runs 20 residues. In DNA, the CDR3 is TGTGCCAGCAGTTCGTATACAGGGGGGTCCGAGGGGGGAAGCACAGATACGCAGTATTTT. Its protein product is CASSSYTGGSEGGSTDTQYF.

The chain uses TRBV4-2 and TRBJ2-6, with TRBD1 identical over 9 bases. This CDR3 spans 18 amino acids. In germline, CDR1 is LGHNA, CDR2 YNFKEQ. The J segment lost 0 bases and the V segment lost 3 bases, leaving 6 bases of the junction unmatched. The CDR3 nucleotides are TGTGCCAGCAGCCAGGTACAGGGGGCGGACTCTGGGGCCAACGTCCTGACTTTC. Protein: CASSQVQGADSGANVLTF.

The chain has TRBV19 and TRBJ1-2; perhaps TRBD1 as D (5 bases). The V end lost 6 bases, the J end lost 4 bases, and 27 bases lay between the germline ends. Germline lookup yields CDR1 LNHDA and CDR2 SQIVND (reference sequence). This CDR3 region has 18 residues. DNA of the CDR3: TGTGCCAGTAGCCGCCCGGTGGGGGGTCCCAAAGCCTCCTATGGCTACACCTTC. Protein product: CASSRPVGGPKASYGYTF.

This clone was observed once. The chain couples TRBV10-1 to TRBJ2-3, with D maybe TRBD2 (6 bases). CDR3 length: 11 residues. Per the germline V gene, CDR1 is WNHNN and CDR2 is SYGVQD (reference sequence). Trimming took off 6 bases at V and 10 bases at J, with 11 bases between the two ends. CDR3 sequence (DNA): TGCGCCAGCAGCCCCGGGGGTGCGCAGTATTTT. This translates into CASSPGGAQYF.

This CDR3 is CASSFTGGNEQFF. The CDR3 DNA follows: TGTGCCAGCAGCTTTACCGGGGGCAATGAGCAGTTCTTC. The V and J genes are TRBV7-3 and TRBJ2-1; a weak D match, TRBD2 (6 bases). Germline V gene lookup returns CDR1 SGHTA and CDR2 FQGTGA. V shed 3 bases and J shed 6 bases, with 9 bases lying between them. This CDR3 spans 13 amino acids.

This clone turned up a few times. CDR3 nucleotide sequence: TGCGCCAGCAGCCAAGCCTCCGGGACAGTAGACAATAACTATGGCTACACCTTC. Protein sequence: CASSQASGTVDNNYGYTF. The gene calls are TRBV4-1 and TRBJ1-2; 7 bases line up with TRBD1. V lost 1 base, J lost 1 base, and 12 bases stayed unmatched. This CDR3 spans 18 amino acids. Germline V gene data show CDR1 as MGHRA and CDR2 as YSYEKL.